The rows below give T cell receptor beta chains drawn from one sample of a study of blood T cell repertoires in COVID-19. Libraries were prepared by immunoSEQ multiplex PCR; TCRdb keeps only in-frame clonotypes and omits some of them. Of approximately 270,000 clones listed, roughly 90% are singletons. Sample: PBMCs or T cells enriched from blood (not recorded which). The receptor set was obtained from a woman aged 55-69 years who had recovered from COVID-19. The CDR3 runs from the conserved cysteine through the conserved F or W. D genes are given only for firm matches. Size tells how often a clone was seen (once, few, many) or the class of an expanded clone, and some rows leave it out.

TRBJ1-2	.	TRBV10-3	.	TGTGCCACTCAGGACAGTATCGACTATGGCTACACCTTC	CATQDSIDYGYTF
TRBJ2-2	.	TRBV30	.	TGTGCCTGGAGTGTTCTGGCGGGGTTGAACACCGGGGAGCTGTTTTTT	CAWSVLAGLNTGELFF
TRBJ1-1	.	TRBV4-1	.	TGCGCCAGCAGCCCGTGGGGAGGGGGCACTGAAGCTTTCTTT	CASSPWGGGTEAFF
TRBJ1-1	.	TRBV2	.	TGTGCCAGCAAGAGAGAAGAGAACACTGAAGCTTTCTTT	CASKREENTEAFF
TRBJ1-5	.	TRBV6-4	.	TGTGCCAGCGTTTCGACAGGAGCCGATCAGCCCCAGCATTTT	CASVSTGADQPQHF
TRBJ2-3	TRBD1	TRBV5-1	.	TGCGCCAGCAGCTTAAGGGGGCGCGGTACAGATACGCAGTATTTT	CASSLRGRGTDTQYF
TRBJ1-5	.	TRBV11-2	.	TGTGCCAGCAGCTTAGGAGACAGCAACAATCAGCCCCAGCATTTT	CASSLGDSNNQPQHF
TRBJ1-4	TRBD1	TRBV24-1	once	TGTGCCACCAGTGATGGTATACAGGGGCTCAATGAAAAACTGTTTTTT	CATSDGIQGLNEKLFF
TRBJ1-1	.	TRBV29-1	.	TGCAGCGCCGACCGGGGGAACACTGAAGCTTTCTTT	CSADRGNTEAFF
TRBJ1-3	.	TRBV11-3	.	TGTGCCTGGAGACAGGCGGCTGGAAACACCATATATTTT	CAWRQAAGNTIYF
TRBJ1-2	.	TRBV28	.	TGTGCCTCCGCGAACTATGGCTACACCTTC	CASANYGYTF
TRBJ1-1	.	TRBV2	once	TGTGCCAGCAGTGACCGGGTGAACACTGAAGCTTTCTTT	CASSDRVNTEAFF
TRBJ2-2	.	TRBV10-3	.	TGTGCCATCAGTGAGTCGGGGACTCATAACACCGGGGAGCTGTTTTTT	CAISESGTHNTGELFF
TRBJ1-1	TRBD1	TRBV18	once	TGTGCCAGCTCACGGGGACAGGACACTGAAGCTTTCTTT	CASSRGQDTEAFF
TRBJ1-4	.	TRBV28	.	TGTGCCAGCAGTGCCGGGGGTGGAGATGAAAAACTGTTTTTT	CASSAGGGDEKLFF
TRBJ2-7	.	TRBV14	.	TGTGCCAGCAGCCAAGGGTTGGGCAGCCGCTACGAGCAGTACTTC	CASSQGLGSRYEQYF
TRBJ2-3	TRBD2	TRBV27	.	TGTGCCAGCAGTTTTAGCGGGAGTGCGGATACGCAGTATTTT	CASSFSGSADTQYF
TRBJ2-7	TRBD2	TRBV28	.	TGTGCCTGCGGGAGGGGGACTAGCGTCTACGAGCAGTACTTC	CACGRGTSVYEQYF
TRBJ2-7	TRBD1	TRBV9	.	TGTGCCAGCAGCGTAGCAGGACAGGGGATGGACGAGCAGTACTTC	CASSVAGQGMDEQYF
TRBJ2-1	TRBD2	TRBV19	.	TGTGCCAGTAGTATCCGCCCTCTAGCGGAAAACTACAATGAGCAGTTCTTC	CASSIRPLAENYNEQFF
TRBJ2-3	.	TRBV27	.	TGTGCCAGCAGTTCAACACCCACATGGTCAGTCGTAGATACGCAGTATTTT	CASSSTPTWSVVDTQYF
TRBJ2-2	TRBD2	TRBV3-1/TRBV3-2	.	TGTGCCAGCAGCTTCCGACTAGCGGGAGGGCACGGGGAGCTGTTTTTT	CASSFRLAGGHGELFF
TRBJ1-2	.	TRBV2	.	TGTGCCAGCAGTGTTCAGGCCCCCGTCTATGGCTACACCTTC	CASSVQAPVYGYTF
TRBJ2-3	.	TRBV5-1	.	TGCGCCAGCAGTCCGCGGGACGCTCCTAGCACAGATACGCAGTATTTT	CASSPRDAPSTDTQYF
TRBJ2-3	.	TRBV5-1	.	TGCGCCAGTTCCAGCGGCTACAATCCTAGCACAGATACGCAGTATTTT	CASSSGYNPSTDTQYF
TRBJ2-5	.	TRBV5-1	.	TGCGCCAGCAGCCCCCCCTCTAGGGGTCAAGAGACCCAGTACTTC	CASSPPSRGQETQYF
TRBJ2-2	TRBD2	TRBV13	.	TGTGCCAGCAGCCCGCCGGGAGGCGCGAACACCGGGGAGCTGTTTTTT	CASSPPGGANTGELFF
TRBJ2-2	.	TRBV3-1/TRBV3-2	.	TGTGCCAGCAGCCAACCTCAGGGGTCCGGGGAGCTGTTTTTT	CASSQPQGSGELFF
TRBJ2-7	TRBD2	TRBV10-3	.	TGTGCCACCCGGACTAGCGGGGAGATCGAGCAGTACTTC	CATRTSGEIEQYF
TRBJ1-1	TRBD1	TRBV19	.	TGTGCCAGTCTACAGGGGCCAGTGGCTTTCTTT	CASLQGPVAFF
TRBJ2-7	.	TRBV28	.	TGTGCCAGCAGTTTGGCGGGTCTCTCCTACGAGCAGTACTTC	CASSLAGLSYEQYF
TRBJ2-1	TRBD1	TRBV7-9	.	TGTGCCAGCAGCTTGGGACAGGGTCCGCACAATGAGCAGTTCTTC	CASSLGQGPHNEQFF
TRBJ1-6	.	TRBV10-3	.	TGTGCCGTCAAATCCGACCTTGACAGATATAATTCACCCCTCCACTTT	CAVKSDLDRYNSPLHF
TRBJ1-5	.	TRBV24-1	.	TGTGCCACCAGAAGGGGGTTTTTTTATGGCAATCAGCCCCAGCATTTT	CATRRGFFYGNQPQHF
TRBJ2-2	.	TRBV29-1	.	TGCAGCGCCCGGACTGTATATATAAACACCGGGGAGCTGTTTTTT	CSARTVYINTGELFF
TRBJ2-5	TRBD2	TRBV27	.	TGTGCCAGCAGTCCACCGACTAGCGGGAAATGGATTGAGACCCAGTACTTC	CASSPPTSGKWIETQYF
TRBJ2-7	.	TRBV5-1	.	TGCGCCAGCAGCTTTTCGGTGTCAGGTCCCTACGAGCAGTACTTC	CASSFSVSGPYEQYF
TRBJ2-7	.	TRBV7-2	.	TGTGCCAGCAGCTTAGCGCATCTTAGCGCGTTTTCCTACGAGCAGTACTTC	CASSLAHLSAFSYEQYF
TRBJ1-6	.	TRBV7-9	once	TGTGCCAGCAGCCGCTACAATTCACCCCTCCACTTT	CASSRYNSPLHF
TRBJ2-5	TRBD1	TRBV5-1	.	TGCGCCAGCAGCGCTACAGGGGCCCCGGAGACCCAGTACTTC	CASSATGAPETQYF
TRBJ1-3	TRBD1	TRBV18	.	TGTGCCAGCTCACCGGACAGGGTTGGAAACACCATATATTTT	CASSPDRVGNTIYF
TRBJ1-1	.	TRBV11-2	few	TGTGCCAGCAGCCCGTCGCGGAGCCTCACTGAAGCTTTCTTT	CASSPSRSLTEAFF
TRBJ2-5	.	TRBV5-1	.	TGCGCCAGCAGCATACAAGAGACCCAGTACTTC	CASSIQETQYF